This TCR beta chain was captured by sequencing in a study of blood T cell repertoires in COVID-19. CDR1 and CDR2 (germline): MNHEY, SVGEGT. V shed 1 base and J shed 3 bases, with 7 bases lying between them. There are 13 residues in the CDR3. Assay used: immunoSEQ multiplex PCR; TCRdb lists only in-frame clones, some missing. The table shows 250,000 to 400,000 clones, with 89% occurring only once. The specimen was PBMCs or T cells enriched from blood (not recorded which). The sequence derives from a man aged 55-75 years who had recovered from COVID-19. This chain uses TRBV6-2 or TRBV6-3 with TRBJ2-7, with a tentative D call TRBD2 (5 bases). The CDR3 coding sequence is TGTGCCAGCAGTTACTGGACTTACTACGAGCAGTACTTC. It translates to CASSYWTYYEQYF.